This TCR beta chain is drawn from a study of regulatory T cells. In regard to this clone: What it recognizes is unknown.

Points from the study as a whole: Regulatory T cells showed the strongest V-J pair restriction and V/J gene skewing among patient repertoires. In CD3G-deficient patients, conventional CD4+ T cells were enriched for hydrophobic CDR3 residues at positions 6 and 7.

Patients aged 2 to 39 years had fewer naive T cells. CD4+ T cells were divided by sorting: CD25-high CD127-low Tregs, CD25-low CD127-high conventional cells. The PCR used 52 TRBV and 13 TRBJ primers. Measured with immunoSEQ multiplex PCR; TCRdb has only the in-frame clones, and not every one. Of 30,000 to 40,000 clones listed, around 89% are singletons. V was clipped by 4 bases and J by 2 bases, with 19 bases between them. The CDR3 length is 16 residues. In germline, CDR1 is SGHRS, CDR2 YFSETQ. The rearrangement uses TRBV5-1 and TRBJ2-7; D is tentatively TRBD1 or TRBD2 (6 bases each). Sequenced input: conventional CD4+ T cells sorted from blood. This receptor was obtained from a person aged 18-29 years with CD3G deficiency. The DNA of the CDR3 is TGCGCCAGCAGCCCTGGAGGGGGGCTACCTCCCTACGAGCAGTACTTC. Protein: CASSPGGGLPPYEQYF.